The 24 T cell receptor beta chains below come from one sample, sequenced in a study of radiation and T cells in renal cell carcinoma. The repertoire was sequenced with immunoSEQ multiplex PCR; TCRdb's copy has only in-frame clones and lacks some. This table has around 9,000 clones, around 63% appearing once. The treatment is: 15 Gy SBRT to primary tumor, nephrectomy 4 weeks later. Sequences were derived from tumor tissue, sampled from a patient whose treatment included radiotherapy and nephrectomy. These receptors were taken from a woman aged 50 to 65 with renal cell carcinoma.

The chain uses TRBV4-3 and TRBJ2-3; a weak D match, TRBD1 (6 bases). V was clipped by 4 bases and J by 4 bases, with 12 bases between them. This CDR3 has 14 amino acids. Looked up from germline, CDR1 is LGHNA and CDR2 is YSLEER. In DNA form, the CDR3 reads TGCGCCAGCAGCCTGACCAGGGGTCCAGATACGCAGTATTTT. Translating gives CASSLTRGPDTQYF.

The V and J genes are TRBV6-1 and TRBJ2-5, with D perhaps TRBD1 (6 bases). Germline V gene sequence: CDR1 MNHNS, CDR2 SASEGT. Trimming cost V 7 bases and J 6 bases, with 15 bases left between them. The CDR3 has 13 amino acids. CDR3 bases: TGTGCCAGCAACAGGGAGCAAATACAGACCCAGTACTTC. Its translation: CASNREQIQTQYF.

The DNA for the CDR3 is TGTGCCAGCAGTGAAGTAAAAGAAGGGACCCAGTACTTC. Its translation: CASSEVKEGTQYF. The rearrangement links TRBV6-1 to TRBJ2-5; no clear D gene. This CDR3 has 13 residues. V was cut by 1 base and J by 7 bases, with 10 bases left in between. From germline, CDR1 is MNHNS and CDR2 SASEGT.

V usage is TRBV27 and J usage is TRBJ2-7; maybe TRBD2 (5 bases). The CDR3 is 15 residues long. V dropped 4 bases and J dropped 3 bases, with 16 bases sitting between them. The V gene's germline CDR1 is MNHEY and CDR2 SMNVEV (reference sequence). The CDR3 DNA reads TGTGCCAGCAGTTCTACCCGGGAAGCTCTCTACGAGCAGTACTTC. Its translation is CASSSTREALYEQYF.

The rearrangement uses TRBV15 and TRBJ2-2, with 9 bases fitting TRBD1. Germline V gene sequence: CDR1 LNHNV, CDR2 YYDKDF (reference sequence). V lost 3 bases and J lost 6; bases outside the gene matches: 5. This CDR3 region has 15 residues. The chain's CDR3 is CATSRGDRESGELFF. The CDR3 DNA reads TGTGCCACCAGCAGGGGGGACAGGGAGTCCGGGGAGCTGTTTTTT.

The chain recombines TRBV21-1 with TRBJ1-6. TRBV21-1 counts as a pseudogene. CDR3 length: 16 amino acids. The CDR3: CASSVQHLFYNSPLHF. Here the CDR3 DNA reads TGTGCCAGCAGCGTGCAGCACTTATTCTATAATTCACCCCTCCACTTT.

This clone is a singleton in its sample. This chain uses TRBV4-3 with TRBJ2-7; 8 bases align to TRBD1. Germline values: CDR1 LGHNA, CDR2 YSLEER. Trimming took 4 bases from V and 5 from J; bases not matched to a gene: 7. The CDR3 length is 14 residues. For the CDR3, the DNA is TGCGCCAGCAGCCCTGGACAGGGTCAAGACGAGCAGTACTTC. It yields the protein CASSPGQGQDEQYF.

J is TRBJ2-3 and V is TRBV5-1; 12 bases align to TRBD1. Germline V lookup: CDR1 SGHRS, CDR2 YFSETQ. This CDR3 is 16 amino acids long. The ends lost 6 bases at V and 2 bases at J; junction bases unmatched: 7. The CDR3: CASKPGQGASTDTQYF. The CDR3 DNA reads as TGCGCCAGCAAACCGGGACAGGGGGCCTCCACAGATACGCAGTATTTT.

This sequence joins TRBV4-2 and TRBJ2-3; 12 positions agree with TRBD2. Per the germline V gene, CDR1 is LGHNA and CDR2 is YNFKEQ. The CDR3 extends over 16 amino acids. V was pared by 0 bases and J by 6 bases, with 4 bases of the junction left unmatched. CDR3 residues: CASSQELAGGYDTQYF. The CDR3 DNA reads TGTGCCAGCAGCCAAGAGCTAGCGGGAGGGTACGATACGCAGTATTTT.

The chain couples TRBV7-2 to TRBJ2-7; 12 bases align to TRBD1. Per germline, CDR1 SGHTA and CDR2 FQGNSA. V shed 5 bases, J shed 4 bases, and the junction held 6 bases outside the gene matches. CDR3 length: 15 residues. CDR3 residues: CASSASGQGAYEQYF. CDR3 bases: TGTGCCAGCAGCGCCTCGGGACAGGGGGCGTACGAGCAGTACTTC.

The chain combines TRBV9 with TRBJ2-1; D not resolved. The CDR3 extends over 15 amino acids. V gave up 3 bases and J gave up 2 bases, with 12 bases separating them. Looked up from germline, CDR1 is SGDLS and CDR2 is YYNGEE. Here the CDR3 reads CASSAQSGPYNEQFF. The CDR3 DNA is TGTGCCAGCAGCGCCCAAAGTGGACCCTACAATGAGCAGTTCTTC.

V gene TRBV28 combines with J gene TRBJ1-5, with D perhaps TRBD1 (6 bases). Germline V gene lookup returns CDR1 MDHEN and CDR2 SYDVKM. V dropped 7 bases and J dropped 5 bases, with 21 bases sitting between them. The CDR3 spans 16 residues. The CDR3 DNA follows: TGTGCCAGCATTTTTCGGGTAGGGGGAGGGGATCAGCCCCAGCATTTT. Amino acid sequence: CASIFRVGGGDQPQHF.

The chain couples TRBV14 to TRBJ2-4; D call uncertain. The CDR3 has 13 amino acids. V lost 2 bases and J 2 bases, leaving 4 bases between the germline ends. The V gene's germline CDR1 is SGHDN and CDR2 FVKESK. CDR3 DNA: TGTGCCAGCAGCCAATTCCCCAAAAACATTCAGTACTTC. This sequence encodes CASSQFPKNIQYF.

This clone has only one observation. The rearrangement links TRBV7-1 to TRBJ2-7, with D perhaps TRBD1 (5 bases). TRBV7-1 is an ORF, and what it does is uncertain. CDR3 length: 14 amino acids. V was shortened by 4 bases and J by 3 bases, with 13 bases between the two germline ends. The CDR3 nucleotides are TGTGCCAGCAGCTTGCAGGGTAAAGGCTACGAGCAGTACTTC. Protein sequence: CASSLQGKGYEQYF.

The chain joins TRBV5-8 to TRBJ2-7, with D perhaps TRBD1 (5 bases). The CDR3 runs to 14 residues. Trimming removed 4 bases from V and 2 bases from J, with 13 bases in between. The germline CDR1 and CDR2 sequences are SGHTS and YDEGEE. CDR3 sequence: CASSPRTLTYEQYF. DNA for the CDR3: TGTGCCAGCAGCCCCCGGACACTCACCTACGAGCAGTACTTC.

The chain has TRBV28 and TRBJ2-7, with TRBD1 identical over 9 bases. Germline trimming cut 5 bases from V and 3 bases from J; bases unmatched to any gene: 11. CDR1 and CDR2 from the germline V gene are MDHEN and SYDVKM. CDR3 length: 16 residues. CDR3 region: CASSPGTGSVVYEQYF. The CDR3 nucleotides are TGTGCCAGCAGTCCCGGGACAGGGAGTGTAGTCTACGAGCAGTACTTC.

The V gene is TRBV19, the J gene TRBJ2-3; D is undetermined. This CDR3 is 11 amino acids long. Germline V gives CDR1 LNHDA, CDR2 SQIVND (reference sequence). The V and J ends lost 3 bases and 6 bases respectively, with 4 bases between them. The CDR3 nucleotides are TGTGCCAGTAGTATGTTCGATACGCAGTATTTT. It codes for CASSMFDTQYF.

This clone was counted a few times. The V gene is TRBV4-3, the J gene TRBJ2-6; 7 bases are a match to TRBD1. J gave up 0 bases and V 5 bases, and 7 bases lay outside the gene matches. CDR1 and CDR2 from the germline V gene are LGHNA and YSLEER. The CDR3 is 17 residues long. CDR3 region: CASSARDSSSGANVLTF. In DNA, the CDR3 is TGCGCCAGCAGCGCCCGGGACAGTAGCTCTGGGGCCAACGTCCTGACTTTC.

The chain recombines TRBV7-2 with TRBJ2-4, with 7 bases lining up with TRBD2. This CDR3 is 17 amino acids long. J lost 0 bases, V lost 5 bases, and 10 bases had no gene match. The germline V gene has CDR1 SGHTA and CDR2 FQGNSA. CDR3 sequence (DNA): TGTGCCAGCAGCCCCCTCCGGGGGGAGGGAGCCAAAAACATTCAGTACTTC. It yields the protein CASSPLRGEGAKNIQYF. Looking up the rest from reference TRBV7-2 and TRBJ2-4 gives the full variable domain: GAGVSQSPSNKVTEKGKDVELRCDPISGHTALYWYRQSLGQGLEFLIYFQGNSAPDKSGLPSDRFSAERTGGSVSTLTIQRTQQEDSAVYLCASSPLRGEGAKNIQYFGAGTRLSVL.

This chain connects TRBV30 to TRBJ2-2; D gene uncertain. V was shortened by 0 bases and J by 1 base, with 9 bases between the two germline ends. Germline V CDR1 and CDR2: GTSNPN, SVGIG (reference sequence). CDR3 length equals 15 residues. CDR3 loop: CAWSVRILNTGELFF. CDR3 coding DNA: TGTGCCTGGAGTGTGAGGATCTTGAACACCGGGGAGCTGTTTTTT.

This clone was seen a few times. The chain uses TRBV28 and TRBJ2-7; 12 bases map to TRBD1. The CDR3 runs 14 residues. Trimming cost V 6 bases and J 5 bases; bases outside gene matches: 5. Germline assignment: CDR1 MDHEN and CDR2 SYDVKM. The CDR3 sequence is CASRAGTGGHEQYF. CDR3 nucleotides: TGTGCCAGCAGGGCCGGGACAGGGGGCCACGAGCAGTACTTC. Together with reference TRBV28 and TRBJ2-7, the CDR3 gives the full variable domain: DVKVTQSSRYLVKRTGEKVFLECVQDMDHENMFWYRQDPGLGLRLIYFSYDVKMKEKGDIPEGYSVSREKKERFSLILESASTNQTSMYLCASRAGTGGHEQYFGPGTRLTVT.

The CDR3 reads CASSPGLAGGEQYF. CDR3 bases: TGTGCCAGCAGCCCGGGACTAGCGGGGGGAGAGCAGTACTTC. The chain uses TRBV11-2 and TRBJ2-7, with 15 nucleotides matching TRBD2. The J segment lost 7 bases and the V segment lost 5 bases, leaving 3 bases of the junction unmatched. The CDR3 sequence is 14 residues long. Germline-derived CDR1 and CDR2 are SGHAT and FQNNGV.

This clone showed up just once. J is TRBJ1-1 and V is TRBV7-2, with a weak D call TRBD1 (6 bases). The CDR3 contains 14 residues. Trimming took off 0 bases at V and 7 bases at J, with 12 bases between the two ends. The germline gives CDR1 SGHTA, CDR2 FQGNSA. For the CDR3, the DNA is TGTGCCAGCAGCTTAGCAACAGGGAATGTTGAAGCTTTCTTT. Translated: CASSLATGNVEAFF.

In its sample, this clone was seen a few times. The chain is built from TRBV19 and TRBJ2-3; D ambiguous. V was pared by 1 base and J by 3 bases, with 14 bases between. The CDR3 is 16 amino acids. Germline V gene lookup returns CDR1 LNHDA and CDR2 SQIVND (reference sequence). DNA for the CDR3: TGTGCCAGTAGTATAGCCGGCCAAACGAGGACAGATACGCAGTATTTT. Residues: CASSIAGQTRTDTQYF.